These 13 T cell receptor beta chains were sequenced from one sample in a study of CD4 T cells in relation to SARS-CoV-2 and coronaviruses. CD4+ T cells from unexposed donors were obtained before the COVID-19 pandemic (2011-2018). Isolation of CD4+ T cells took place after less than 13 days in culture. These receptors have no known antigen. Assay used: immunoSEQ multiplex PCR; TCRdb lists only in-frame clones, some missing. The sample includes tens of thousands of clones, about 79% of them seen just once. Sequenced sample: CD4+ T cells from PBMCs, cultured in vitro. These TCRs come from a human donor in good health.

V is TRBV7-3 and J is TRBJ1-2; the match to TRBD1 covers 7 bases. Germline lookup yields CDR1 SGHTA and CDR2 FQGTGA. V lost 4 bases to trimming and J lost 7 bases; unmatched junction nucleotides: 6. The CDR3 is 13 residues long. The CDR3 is CASSSQGLSGYTF. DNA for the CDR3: TGTGCCAGCAGCTCACAGGGGTTAAGTGGCTACACCTTC. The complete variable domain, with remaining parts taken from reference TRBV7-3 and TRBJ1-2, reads GAGVSQTPSNKVTEKGKYVELRCDPISGHTALYWYRQSLGQGPEFLIYFQGTGAADDSGLPNDRFFAVRPEGSVSTLKIQRTERGDSAVYLCASSSQGLSGYTFGSGTRLTVV.

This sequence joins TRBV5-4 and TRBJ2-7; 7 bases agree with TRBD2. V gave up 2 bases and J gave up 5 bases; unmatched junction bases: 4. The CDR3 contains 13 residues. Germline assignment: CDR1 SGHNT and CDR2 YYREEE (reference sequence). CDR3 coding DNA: TGTGCCAGCAGCTTAGGCGGGAGAGACGAGCAGTACTTC. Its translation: CASSLGGRDEQYF. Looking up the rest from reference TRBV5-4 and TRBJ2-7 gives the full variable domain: ETGVTQSPTHLIKTRGQQVTLRCSSQSGHNTVSWYQQALGQGPQFIFQYYREEENGRGNFPPRFSGLQFPNYSSELNVNALELDDSALYLCASSLGGRDEQYFGPGTRLTVT.

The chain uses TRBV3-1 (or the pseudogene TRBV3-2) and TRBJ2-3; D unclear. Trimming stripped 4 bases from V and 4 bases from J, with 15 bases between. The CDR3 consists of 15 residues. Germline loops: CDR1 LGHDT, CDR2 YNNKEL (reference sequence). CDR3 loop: CASSRYYNSPDTQYF. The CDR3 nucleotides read TGTGCCAGCAGCCGTTACTACAATAGTCCAGATACGCAGTATTTT.

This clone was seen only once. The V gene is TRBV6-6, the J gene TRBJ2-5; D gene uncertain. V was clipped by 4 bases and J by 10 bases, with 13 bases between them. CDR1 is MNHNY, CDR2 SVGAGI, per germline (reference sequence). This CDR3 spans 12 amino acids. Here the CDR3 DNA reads TGTGCCAGCAGTTTCTATGGGGTCGACCAGTACTTC. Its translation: CASSFYGVDQYF.

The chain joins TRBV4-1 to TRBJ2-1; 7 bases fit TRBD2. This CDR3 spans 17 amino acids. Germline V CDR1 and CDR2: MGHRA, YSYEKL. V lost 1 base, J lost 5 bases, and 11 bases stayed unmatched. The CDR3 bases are TGCGCCAGCAGCCAAGTTTGGCTCGCGGGAGTCCACAATGAGCAGTTCTTC. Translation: CASSQVWLAGVHNEQFF.

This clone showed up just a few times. The CDR3 here is CASSLSTGELFF. CDR3 nucleotides: TGTGCCAGCAGCTTGAGCACCGGGGAGCTGTTTTTT. V usage is TRBV5-6 and J usage is TRBJ2-2; D ambiguous. This CDR3 comprises 12 residues. The ends were cut back, 1 base at V and 4 bases at J, with 2 bases in the middle. The germline V gene has CDR1 SGHDT and CDR2 YYEEEE. The full variable domain, completed using reference TRBV5-6 and TRBJ2-2, is DAGVTQSPTHLIKTRGQQVTLRCSPKSGHDTVSWYQQALGQGPQFIFQYYEEEERQRGNFPDRFSGHQFPNYSSELNVNALLLGDSALYLCASSLSTGELFFGEGSRLTVL.

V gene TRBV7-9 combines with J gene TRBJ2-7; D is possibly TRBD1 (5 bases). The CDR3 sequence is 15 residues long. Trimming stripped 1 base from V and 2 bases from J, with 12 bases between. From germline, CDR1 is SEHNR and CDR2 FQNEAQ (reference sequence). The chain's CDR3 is CASSLVQGKAYEQYF. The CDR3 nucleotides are TGTGCCAGCAGCTTAGTGCAGGGAAAGGCCTACGAGCAGTACTTC. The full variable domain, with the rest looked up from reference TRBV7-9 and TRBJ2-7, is DTGVSQNPRHKITKRGQNVTFRCDPISEHNRLYWYRQTLGQGPEFLTYFQNEAQLEKSRLLSDRFSAERPKGSFSTLEIQRTEQGDSAMYLCASSLVQGKAYEQYFGPGTRLTVT.

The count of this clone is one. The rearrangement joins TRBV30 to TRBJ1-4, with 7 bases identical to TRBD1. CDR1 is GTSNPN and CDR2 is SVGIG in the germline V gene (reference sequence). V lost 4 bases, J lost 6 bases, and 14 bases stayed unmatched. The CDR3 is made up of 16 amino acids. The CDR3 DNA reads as TGTGCCTGGACAGGGGGTGGGTCGAATCGGCATGAAAAACTGTTTTTT. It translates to CAWTGGGSNRHEKLFF.

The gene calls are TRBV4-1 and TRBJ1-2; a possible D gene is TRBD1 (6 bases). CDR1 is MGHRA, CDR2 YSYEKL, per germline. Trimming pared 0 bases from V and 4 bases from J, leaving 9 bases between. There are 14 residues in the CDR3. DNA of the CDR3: TGCGCCAGCAGCCAAGAGTCCAGGGGCTATGGCTACACCTTC. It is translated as CASSQESRGYGYTF.

The CDR3 here is CASSLAGWDGYTF. CDR3 DNA sequence: TGTGCCAGCAGTTTGGCAGGGTGGGATGGCTACACCTTC. The rearrangement joins TRBV28 to TRBJ1-2; D is possibly TRBD1 (5 bases). The germline V and J ends were trimmed by 3 bases and 6 bases, with 11 bases remaining between them. The CDR3 covers 13 residues. Looked up from germline, CDR1 is MDHEN and CDR2 is SYDVKM.

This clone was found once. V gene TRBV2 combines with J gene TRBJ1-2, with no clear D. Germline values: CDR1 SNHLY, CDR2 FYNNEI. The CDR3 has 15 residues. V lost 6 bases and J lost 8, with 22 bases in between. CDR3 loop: CASSLVPGETGGYTF. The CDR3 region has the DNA TGTGCCAGCAGCCTTGTACCCGGAGAGACCGGGGGCTACACCTTC.

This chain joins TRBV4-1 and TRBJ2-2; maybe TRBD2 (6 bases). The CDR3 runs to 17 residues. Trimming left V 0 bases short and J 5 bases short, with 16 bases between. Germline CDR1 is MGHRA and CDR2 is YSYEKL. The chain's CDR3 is CASSQDRTRGMTGELFF. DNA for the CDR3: TGCGCCAGCAGCCAAGATAGGACTCGCGGGATGACCGGGGAGCTGTTTTTT.

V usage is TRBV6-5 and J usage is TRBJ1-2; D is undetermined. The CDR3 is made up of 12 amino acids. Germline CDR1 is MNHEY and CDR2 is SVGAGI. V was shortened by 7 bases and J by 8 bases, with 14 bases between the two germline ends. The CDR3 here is CASTQTSGGYTF. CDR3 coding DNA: TGTGCCAGCACCCAGACCAGCGGGGGCTACACCTTC.